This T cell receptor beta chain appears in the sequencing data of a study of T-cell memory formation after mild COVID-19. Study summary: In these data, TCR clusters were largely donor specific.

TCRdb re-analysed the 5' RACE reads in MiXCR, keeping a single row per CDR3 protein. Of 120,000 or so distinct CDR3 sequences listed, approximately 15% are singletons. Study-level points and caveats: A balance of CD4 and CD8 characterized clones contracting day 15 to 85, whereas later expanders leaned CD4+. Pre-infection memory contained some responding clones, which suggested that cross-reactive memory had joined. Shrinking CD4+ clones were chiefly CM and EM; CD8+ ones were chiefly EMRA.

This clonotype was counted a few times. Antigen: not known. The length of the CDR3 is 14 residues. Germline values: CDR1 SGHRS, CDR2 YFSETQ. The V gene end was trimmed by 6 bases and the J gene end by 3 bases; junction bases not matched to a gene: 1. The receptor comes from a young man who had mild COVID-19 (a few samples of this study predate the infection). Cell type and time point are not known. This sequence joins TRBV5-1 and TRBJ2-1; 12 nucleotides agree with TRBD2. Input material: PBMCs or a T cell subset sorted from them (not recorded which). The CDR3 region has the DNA TGCGCCAGCATGACTAGCGGGGGCTACAATGAGCAGTTCTTC. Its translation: CASMTSGGYNEQFF.